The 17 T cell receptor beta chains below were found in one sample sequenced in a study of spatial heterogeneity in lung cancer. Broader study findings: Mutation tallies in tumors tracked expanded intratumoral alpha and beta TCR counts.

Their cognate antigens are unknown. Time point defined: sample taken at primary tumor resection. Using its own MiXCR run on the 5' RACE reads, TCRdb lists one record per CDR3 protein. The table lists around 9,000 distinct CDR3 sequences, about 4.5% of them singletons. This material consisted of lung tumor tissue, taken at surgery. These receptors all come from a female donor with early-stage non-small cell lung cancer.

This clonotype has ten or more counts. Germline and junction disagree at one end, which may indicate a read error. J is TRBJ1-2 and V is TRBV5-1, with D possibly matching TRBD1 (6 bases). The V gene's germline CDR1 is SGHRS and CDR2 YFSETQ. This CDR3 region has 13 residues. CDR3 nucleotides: TGCGCCAGCAGCACCTACAGGGAGGATGGCTACAACTTC. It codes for CASSTYREDGYNF.

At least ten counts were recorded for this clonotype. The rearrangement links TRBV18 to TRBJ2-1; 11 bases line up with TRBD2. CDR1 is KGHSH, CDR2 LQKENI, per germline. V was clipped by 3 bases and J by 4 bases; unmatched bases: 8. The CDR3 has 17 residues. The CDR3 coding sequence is TGTGCCAGCTCACCCGCCCTAGCGGGAGGCGTATACAATGAGCAGTTCTTC. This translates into CASSPALAGGVYNEQFF.

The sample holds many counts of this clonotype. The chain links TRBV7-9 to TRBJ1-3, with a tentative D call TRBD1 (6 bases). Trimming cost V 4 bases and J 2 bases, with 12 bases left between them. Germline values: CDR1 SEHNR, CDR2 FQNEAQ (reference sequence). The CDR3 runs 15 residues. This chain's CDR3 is CASSYKDSTGNTIYF. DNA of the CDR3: TGTGCCAGCAGCTATAAGGACAGTACTGGAAACACCATATATTTT.

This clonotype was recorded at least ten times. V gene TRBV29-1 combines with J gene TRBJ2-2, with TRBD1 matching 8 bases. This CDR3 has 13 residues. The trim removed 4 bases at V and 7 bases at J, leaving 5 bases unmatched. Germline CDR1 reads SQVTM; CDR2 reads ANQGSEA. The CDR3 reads CSVGETGDGELFF. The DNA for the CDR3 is TGCAGCGTTGGGGAGACAGGGGACGGGGAGCTGTTTTTT.

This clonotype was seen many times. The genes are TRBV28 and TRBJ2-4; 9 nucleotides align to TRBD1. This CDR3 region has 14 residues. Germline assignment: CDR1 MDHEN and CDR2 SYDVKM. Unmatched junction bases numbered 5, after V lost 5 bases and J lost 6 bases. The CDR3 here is CASSPSGQGNIQYF. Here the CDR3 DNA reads TGTGCCAGCAGTCCGTCGGGACAGGGAAACATTCAGTACTTC. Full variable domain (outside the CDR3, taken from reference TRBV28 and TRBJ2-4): DVKVTQSSRYLVKRTGEKVFLECVQDMDHENMFWYRQDPGLGLRLIYFSYDVKMKEKGDIPEGYSVSREKKERFSLILESASTNQTSMYLCASSPSGQGNIQYFGAGTRLSVL.

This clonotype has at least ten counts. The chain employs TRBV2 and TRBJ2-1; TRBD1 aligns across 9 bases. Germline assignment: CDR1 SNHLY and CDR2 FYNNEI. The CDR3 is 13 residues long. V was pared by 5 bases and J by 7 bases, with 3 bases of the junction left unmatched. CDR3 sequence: CASSRTGVNEQFF. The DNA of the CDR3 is TGTGCCAGCAGTCGGACAGGGGTGAATGAGCAGTTCTTC.

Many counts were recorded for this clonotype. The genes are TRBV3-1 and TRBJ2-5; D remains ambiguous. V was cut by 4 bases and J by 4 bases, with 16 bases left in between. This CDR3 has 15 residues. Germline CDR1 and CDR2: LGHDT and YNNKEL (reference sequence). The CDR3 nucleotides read TGTGCCAGCAGCCCCCGATCCATAGTCACAGAGACCCAGTACTTC. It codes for CASSPRSIVTETQYF.

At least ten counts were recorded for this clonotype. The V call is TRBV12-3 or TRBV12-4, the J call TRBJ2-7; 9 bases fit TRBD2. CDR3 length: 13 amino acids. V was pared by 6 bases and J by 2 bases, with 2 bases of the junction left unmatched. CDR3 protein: CASSQRGAYEQYF. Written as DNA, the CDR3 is TGTGCCAGCAGCCAGCGGGGGGCCTACGAGCAGTACTTC.

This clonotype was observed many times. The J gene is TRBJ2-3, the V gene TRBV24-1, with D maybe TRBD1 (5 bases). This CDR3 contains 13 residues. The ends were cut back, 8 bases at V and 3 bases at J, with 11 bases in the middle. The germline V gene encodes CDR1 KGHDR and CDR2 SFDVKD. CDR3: CATKGMGTDTQYF. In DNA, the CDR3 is TGTGCCACCAAGGGGATGGGGACAGATACGCAGTATTTT.

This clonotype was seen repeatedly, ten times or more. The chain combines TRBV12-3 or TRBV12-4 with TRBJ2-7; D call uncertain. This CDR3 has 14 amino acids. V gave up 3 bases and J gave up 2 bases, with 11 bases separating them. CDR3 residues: CASSFSGDTYEQYF. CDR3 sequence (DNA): TGTGCCAGCAGTTTTTCGGGCGACACCTACGAGCAGTACTTC.

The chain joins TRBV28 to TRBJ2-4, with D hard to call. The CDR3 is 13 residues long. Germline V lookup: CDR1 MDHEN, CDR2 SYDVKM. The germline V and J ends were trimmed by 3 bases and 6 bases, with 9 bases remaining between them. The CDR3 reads CASSFRAGNIQYF. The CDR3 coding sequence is TGTGCCAGCAGTTTTAGGGCCGGAAACATTCAGTACTTC.

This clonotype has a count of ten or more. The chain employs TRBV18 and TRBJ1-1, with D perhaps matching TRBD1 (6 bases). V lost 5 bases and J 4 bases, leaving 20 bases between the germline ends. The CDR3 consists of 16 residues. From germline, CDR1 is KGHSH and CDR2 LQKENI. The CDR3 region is CASSSEAGGAGTEAFF. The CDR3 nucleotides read TGTGCCAGCTCATCGGAGGCGGGGGGCGCGGGCACTGAAGCTTTCTTT.

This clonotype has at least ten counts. CDR3 in DNA: TGCGCCAGCAGCCCGGATCCAGGGGCGAACACTGAAGCTTTCTTT. This translates into CASSPDPGANTEAFF. The chain has TRBV5-1 and TRBJ1-1; D perhaps matches TRBD1 (6 bases). Germline V CDR1 and CDR2: SGHRS, YFSETQ. The V end lost 4 bases, the J end lost 1 base, and 14 bases lay between the germline ends. The CDR3 is 15 amino acids.

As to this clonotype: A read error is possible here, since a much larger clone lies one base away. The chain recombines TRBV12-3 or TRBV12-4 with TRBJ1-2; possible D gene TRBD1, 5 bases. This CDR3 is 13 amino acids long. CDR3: CASSLDRNYGYNF. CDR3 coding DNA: TGTGCCAGCAGTTTAGACAGGAACTATGGCTACAACTTC.

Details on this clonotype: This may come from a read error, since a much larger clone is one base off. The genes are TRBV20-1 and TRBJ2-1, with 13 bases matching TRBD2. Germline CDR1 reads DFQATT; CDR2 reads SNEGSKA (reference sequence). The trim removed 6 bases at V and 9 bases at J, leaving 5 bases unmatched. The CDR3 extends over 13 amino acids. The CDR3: CSARTSGSGEQFF. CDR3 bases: TGCAGTGCACGGACTAGCGGGAGCGGTGAGCAGTTCTTC.

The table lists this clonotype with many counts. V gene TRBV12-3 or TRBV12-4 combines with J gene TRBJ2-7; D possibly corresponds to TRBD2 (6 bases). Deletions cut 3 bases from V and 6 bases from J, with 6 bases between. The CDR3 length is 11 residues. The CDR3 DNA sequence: TGTGCCAGCAGTTTGGGGGGCGAGCAGTACTTC. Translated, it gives CASSLGGEQYF.

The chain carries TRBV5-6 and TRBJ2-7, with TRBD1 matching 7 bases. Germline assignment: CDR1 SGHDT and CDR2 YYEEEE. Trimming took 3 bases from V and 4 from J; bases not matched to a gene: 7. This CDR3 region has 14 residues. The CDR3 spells CASSSKGQIYEQYF. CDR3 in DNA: TGTGCCAGCAGCTCTAAGGGACAGATATACGAGCAGTACTTC.